The text below deals with one T cell receptor (beta chain). Generated by immunoSEQ multiplex PCR, the TCRdb table keeps only in-frame clones and is missing some. The repertoire consists of under 40,000 clones, with around three quarters occurring once and the leading ten covering 12%. This specimen belongs to a study of OX40 agonist ivuxolimab in advanced cancers. The germline gives CDR1 MNHEY, CDR2 SMNVEV (reference sequence). Trimming pared 4 bases from V and 2 bases from J, leaving 14 bases between. CDR3 size: 15 residues. This chain connects TRBV27 to TRBJ2-5, with a possible D match to TRBD1 (6 bases). This specimen was CD4+ or CD8+ T cells sorted from blood, taken in a trial of the OX40 agonist ivuxolimab. The sequence derives from an adult with an advanced solid tumor such as melanoma, head and neck, liver or kidney cancer. The CDR3 is CASSSVGTNQETQYF. CDR3 sequence (DNA): TGTGCCAGCAGTTCCGTGGGGACAAATCAAGAGACCCAGTACTTC.